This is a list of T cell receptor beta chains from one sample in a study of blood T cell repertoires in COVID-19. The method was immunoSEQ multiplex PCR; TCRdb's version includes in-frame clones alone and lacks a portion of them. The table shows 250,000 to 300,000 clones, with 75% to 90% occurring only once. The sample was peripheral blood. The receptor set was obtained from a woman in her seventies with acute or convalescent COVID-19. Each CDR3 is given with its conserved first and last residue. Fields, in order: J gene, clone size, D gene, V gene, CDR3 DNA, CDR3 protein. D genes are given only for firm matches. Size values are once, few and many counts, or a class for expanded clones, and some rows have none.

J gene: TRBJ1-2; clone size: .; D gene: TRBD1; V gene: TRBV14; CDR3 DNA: TGTGCCAGCAGCCAAACCGGGACAGGGGAATCAAGCACCTTC; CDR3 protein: CASSQTGTGESSTF
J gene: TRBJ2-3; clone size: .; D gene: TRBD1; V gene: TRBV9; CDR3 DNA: TGTGCCAGCAGCGTTAGACAGGGACGGACAGATACGCAGTATTTT; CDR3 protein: CASSVRQGRTDTQYF
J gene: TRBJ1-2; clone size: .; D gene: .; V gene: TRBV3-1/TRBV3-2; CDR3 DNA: TGTGCCAGCAGCCACCGGAGCTCCTCCTATGGCTACACCTTC; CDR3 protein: CASSHRSSSYGYTF
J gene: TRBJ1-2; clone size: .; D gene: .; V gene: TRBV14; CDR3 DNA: TGTGCCAGCAGCCAACCTAGGGGTGGCTACACCTTC; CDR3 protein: CASSQPRGGYTF
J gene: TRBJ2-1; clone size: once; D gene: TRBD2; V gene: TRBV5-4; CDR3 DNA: TGTGCCAGCAGCGTTAGCGGGGGGGCGTTGTACAATGAGCAGTTCTTC; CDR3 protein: CASSVSGGALYNEQFF
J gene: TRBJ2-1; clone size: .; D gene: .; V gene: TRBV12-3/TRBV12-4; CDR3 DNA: TGTGCCAGCAGTTTTAGACAGTTCAAGCAGTTCTTC; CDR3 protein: CASSFRQFKQFF
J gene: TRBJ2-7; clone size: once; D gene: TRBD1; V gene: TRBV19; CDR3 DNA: TGTGCCAGTAGTAAGACGGACAGGGCCGAGCAGTACTTC; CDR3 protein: CASSKTDRAEQYF
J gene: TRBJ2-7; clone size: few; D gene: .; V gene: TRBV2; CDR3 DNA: TGTGCCAGCGGACGACAGACCCCTTCGAGCTTC; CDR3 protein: CASGRQTPSSF
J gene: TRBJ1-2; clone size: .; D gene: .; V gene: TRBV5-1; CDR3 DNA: TGCGCCAGCAGCTTGGACAGCAACTATGGCTACACCTTC; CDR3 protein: CASSLDSNYGYTF
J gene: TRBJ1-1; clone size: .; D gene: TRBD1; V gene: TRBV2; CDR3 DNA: TGTGCCAGCGTCCCACCGCGCAGGGGGCGGAACACTGAAGCTTTCTTT; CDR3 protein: CASVPPRRGRNTEAFF
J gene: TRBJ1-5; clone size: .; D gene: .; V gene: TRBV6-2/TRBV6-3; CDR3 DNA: TGTGCCAGCAGTAGAGACAGTGGCCTGGGAGGGCCCCAGCATTTT; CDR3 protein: CASSRDSGLGGPQHF
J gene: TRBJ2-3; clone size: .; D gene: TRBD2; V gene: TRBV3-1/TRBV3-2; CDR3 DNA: TGTGCCAGTAGCGGGACTAGCCTAACAGATACGCAGTATTTT; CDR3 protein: CASSGTSLTDTQYF
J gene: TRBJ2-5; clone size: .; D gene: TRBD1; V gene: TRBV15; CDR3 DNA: TGTGCCACCAAAGAGGGGGCCTTTGGAGAGACCCAGTACTTC; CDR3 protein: CATKEGAFGETQYF
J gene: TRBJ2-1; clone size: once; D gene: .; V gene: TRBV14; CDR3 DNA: TGTGCCAGCAGCCCCCAGGTGTCGAGCAATGAGCAGTTCTTC; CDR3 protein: CASSPQVSSNEQFF
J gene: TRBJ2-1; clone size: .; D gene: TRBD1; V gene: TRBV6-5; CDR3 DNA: TGTGCCAGCAGTTCCGTCCCAGGGGGACCACCCAATGAGCAGTTCTTC; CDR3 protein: CASSSVPGGPPNEQFF
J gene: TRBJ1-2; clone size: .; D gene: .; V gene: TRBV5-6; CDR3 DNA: TGTGCCAGCGGGGCGCGGGGAAGGGGCCGTCGGTATGGCTACACCTTC; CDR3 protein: CASGARGRGRRYGYTF
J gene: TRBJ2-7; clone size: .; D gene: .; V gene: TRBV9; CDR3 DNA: TGTGCCAGCAGCCGGAGCCCGGGGAGCTCCTACGAGCAGTACTTC; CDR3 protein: CASSRSPGSSYEQYF
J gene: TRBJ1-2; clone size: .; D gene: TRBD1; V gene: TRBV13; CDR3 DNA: TGTGCCAGCAGCTGGGGGACAGGGAATGGCTACACCTTC; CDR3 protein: CASSWGTGNGYTF
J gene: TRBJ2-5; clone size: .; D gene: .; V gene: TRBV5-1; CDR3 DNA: TGCGCCAGCAGCTTGGCCACCAGCGGGGCATGGAGAGGGGGGGCCCAGTACTTC; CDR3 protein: CASSLATSGAWRGGAQYF
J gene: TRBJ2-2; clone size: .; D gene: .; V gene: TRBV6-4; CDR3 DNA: TGTGCCAGCAGTGAACGGGGGAAGAACACCGGGGAGCTGTTTTTT; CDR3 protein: CASSERGKNTGELFF
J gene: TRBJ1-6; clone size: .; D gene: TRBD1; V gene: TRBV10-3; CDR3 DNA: TGTGCCATCAGTGAGGGACAGGGGGCGGAAAATTCACCCCTCCACTTT; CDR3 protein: CAISEGQGAENSPLHF
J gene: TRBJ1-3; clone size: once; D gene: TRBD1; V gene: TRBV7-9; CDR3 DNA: TGTGCCAGCAGCTTATCACAGGGGGCACTTTTT; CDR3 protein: CASSLSQGALF
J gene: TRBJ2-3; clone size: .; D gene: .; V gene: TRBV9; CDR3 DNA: TGTGCCAGCAGCGTATCGACCGGGAGCACAGATACGCAGTATTTT; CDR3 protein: CASSVSTGSTDTQYF
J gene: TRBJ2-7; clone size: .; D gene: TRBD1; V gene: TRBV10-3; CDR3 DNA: TGTGCCATCAGTGAGAGGGCAGGGGGCACAACCTACGAGCAGTACTTC; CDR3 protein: CAISERAGGTTYEQYF
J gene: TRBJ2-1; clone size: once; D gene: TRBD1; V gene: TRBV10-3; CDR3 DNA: TGTGCCATCAGTGACCCCACAGGGGCCTACAATGAGCAGTTCTTC; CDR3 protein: CAISDPTGAYNEQFF
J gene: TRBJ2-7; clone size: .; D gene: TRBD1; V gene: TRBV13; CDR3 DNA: TGTGCCAGCAGCCCCCGAGGGACAGACTACGAGCAGTACTTC; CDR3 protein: CASSPRGTDYEQYF
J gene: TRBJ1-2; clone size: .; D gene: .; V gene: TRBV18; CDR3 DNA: TGTGCCAGCTCACCATCGAGTAACTATGGCTACACCTTC; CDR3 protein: CASSPSSNYGYTF
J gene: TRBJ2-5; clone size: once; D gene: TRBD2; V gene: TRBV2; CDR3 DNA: TGTGCCAGCAGAGTAGCGGGGGGAGGAGAGACCCAGTACTTC; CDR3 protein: CASRVAGGGETQYF
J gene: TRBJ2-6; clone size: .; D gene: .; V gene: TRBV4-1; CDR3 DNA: TGCGCCAGCAGCCAAGTCCCGGGACAAAAGCCAGGGGCCAACGTCCTGACTTTC; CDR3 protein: CASSQVPGQKPGANVLTF
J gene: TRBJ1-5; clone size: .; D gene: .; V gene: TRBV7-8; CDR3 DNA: TGTGCCAGCAGCTTAAGTCTCGGCAGGGGTTATCAGCCCCAGCATTTT; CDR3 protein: CASSLSLGRGYQPQHF
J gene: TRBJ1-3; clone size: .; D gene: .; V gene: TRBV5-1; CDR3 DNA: TGCGCCAGCAGCTTGGGGGGGCTCGGAAACACCATATATTTT; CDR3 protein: CASSLGGLGNTIYF
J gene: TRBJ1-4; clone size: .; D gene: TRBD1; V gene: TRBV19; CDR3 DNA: TGTGCCAGAACAGGGGCTACGAAGGAAAAACTGTTTTTT; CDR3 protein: CARTGATKEKLFF
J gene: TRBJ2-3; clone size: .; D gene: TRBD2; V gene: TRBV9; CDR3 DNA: TGTGCCAGCAGCCCCCATGACAGCGGGGCCGGAGATACGCAGTATTTT; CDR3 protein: CASSPHDSGAGDTQYF
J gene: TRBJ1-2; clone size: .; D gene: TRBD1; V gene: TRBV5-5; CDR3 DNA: TGTGCCAGCAGCTTGGGCCCGGGACAGCACTATGGCTACACCTTC; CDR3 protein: CASSLGPGQHYGYTF
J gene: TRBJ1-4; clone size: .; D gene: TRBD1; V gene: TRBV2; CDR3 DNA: TGTGCCAGCATCTTGGGACAGGGTTACGAAAAACTGTTTTTT; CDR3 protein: CASILGQGYEKLFF
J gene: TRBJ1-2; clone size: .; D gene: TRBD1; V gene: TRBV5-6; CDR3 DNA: TGTGCCAGCAGCCTACCCGGACAGGGGGCGCAGGATGGCTACACCTTC; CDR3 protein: CASSLPGQGAQDGYTF